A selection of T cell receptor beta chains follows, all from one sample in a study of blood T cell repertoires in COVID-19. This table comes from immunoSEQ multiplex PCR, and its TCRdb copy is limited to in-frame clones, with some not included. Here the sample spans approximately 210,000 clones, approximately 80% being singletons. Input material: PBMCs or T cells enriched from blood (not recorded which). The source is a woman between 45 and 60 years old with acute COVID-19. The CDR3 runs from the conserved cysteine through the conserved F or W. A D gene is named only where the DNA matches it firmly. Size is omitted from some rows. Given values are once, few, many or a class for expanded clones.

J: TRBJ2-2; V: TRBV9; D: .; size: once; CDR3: CASSVVSFMIRGADTGELFF; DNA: TGTGCCAGCAGCGTAGTAAGTTTTATGATTAGGGGTGCAGACACCGGGGAGCTGTTTTTT
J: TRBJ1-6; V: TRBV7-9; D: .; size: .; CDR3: CASSLSNREKHF; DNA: TGTGCCAGCAGCTTAAGCAACAGGGAAAAACACTTT
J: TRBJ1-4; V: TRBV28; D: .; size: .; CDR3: CASSLIQEKLFF; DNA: TGTGCCAGCAGTCTTATCCAGGAAAAACTGTTTTTT
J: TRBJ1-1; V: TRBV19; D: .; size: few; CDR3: CASSRGQSTEAFF; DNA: TGTGCCAGTAGTAGGGGGCAGAGCACTGAAGCTTTCTTT
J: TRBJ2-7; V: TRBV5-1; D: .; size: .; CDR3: CASKSSSGAGEQYF; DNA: TGCGCCAGCAAGTCCTCGTCGGGTGCGGGAGAGCAGTACTTC
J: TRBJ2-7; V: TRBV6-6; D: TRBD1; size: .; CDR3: CASKDRGLDEQYF; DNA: TGTGCCAGCAAAGACAGGGGGCTTGACGAGCAGTACTTC
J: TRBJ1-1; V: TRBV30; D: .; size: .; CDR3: CAWSYSGNTEAFF; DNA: TGTGCCTGGAGTTATTCAGGTAACACTGAAGCTTTCTTT
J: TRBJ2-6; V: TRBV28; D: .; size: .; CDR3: CATEASGANVLTF; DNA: TGTGCCACCGAGGCCTCTGGGGCCAACGTCCTGACTTTC
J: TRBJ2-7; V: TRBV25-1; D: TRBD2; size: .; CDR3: CASSPPPTSGRRGEQYF; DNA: TGTGCCAGCAGTCCACCCCCGACTAGCGGCCGAAGGGGCGAGCAGTACTTC
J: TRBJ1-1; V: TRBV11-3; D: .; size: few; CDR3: CASNRRGTEAFF; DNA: TGTGCCAGTAACCGGCGGGGCACTGAAGCTTTCTTT
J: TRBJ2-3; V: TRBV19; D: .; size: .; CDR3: CASRRRVERADTQYF; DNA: TGTGCCAGCAGACGGCGGGTAGAGAGGGCAGATACGCAGTATTTT
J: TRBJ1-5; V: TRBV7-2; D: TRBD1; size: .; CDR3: CASSLGGQGQPQHF; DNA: TGTGCCAGCAGCTTAGGGGGACAGGGTCAGCCCCAGCATTTT
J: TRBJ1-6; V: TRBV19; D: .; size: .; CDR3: CASSIGNGRRDSPLHF; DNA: TGTGCCAGTAGTATAGGGAACGGTCGCCGGGATTCACCCCTCCACTTT
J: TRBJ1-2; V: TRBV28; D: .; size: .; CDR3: CASSPGKGVAHYGYTF; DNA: TGTGCCAGCAGCCCAGGGAAAGGGGTTGCTCACTATGGCTACACCTTC
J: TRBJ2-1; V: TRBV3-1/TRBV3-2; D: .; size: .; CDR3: CASSHGRSYNEQFF; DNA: TGTGCCAGCAGCCACGGTCGCTCCTACAATGAGCAGTTCTTC
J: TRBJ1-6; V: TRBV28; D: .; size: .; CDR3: CASSRRSSYNSPLHF; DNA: TGTGCCAGCAGTAGACGGAGCTCCTATAATTCACCCCTCCACTTT
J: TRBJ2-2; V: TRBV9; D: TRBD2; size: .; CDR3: CASSVRILAGGRNTGELFF; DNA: TGTGCCAGCAGCGTCCGAATCTTAGCGGGAGGCCGAAACACCGGGGAGCTGTTTTTT
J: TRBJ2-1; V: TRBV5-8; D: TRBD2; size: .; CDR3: CASSRGLAGGPPGEQFF; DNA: TGTGCCAGCAGCAGGGGACTAGCGGGAGGGCCTCCGGGTGAGCAGTTCTTC
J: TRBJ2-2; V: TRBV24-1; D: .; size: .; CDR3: CATSDLLLGRDTGELFF; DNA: TGTGCCACCAGTGATTTGCTCCTAGGGCGGGACACCGGGGAGCTGTTTTTT
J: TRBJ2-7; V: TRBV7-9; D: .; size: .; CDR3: CASSSDKEKTYEQYF; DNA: TGTGCCAGCAGCTCGGACAAGGAAAAAACCTACGAGCAGTACTTC
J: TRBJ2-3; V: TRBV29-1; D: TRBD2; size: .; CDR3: CSVGSSGGDTQYF; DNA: TGCAGCGTTGGGTCTAGCGGGGGAGATACGCAGTATTTT
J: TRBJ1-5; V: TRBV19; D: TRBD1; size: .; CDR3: CASSVQGTYNQPQHF; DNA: TGTGCCAGTAGCGTACAGGGGACCTACAATCAGCCCCAGCATTTT
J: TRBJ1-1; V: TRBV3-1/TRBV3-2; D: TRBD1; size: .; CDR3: CASSPRTGTGEAFF; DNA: TGTGCCAGCAGCCCCAGGACAGGGACAGGGGAAGCTTTCTTT
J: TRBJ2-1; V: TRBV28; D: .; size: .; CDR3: CASSRGGLWGGSSIYNEQFF; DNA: TGTGCCAGCAGCCGCGGTGGTCTTTGGGGCGGTTCTTCGATTTACAATGAGCAGTTCTTC
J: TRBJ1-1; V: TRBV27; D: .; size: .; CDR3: CASSLGQHTEAFF; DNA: TGTGCCAGCAGTTTAGGACAGCACACTGAAGCTTTCTTT
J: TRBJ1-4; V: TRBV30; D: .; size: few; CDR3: CAWSTGNKGKLFF; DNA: TGTGCCTGGAGTACCGGGAATAAGGGAAAACTGTTTTTT
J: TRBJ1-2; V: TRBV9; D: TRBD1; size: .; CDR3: CASSDHRGLDYGYTF; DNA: TGTGCCAGCAGCGATCACAGGGGCCTCGACTATGGCTACACCTTC
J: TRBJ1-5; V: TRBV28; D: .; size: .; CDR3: CATTPDGNQPQHF; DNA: TGTGCCACGACCCCCGACGGGAATCAGCCCCAGCATTTT
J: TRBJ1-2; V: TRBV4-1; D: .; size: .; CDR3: CASSQAGLFNYGYTF; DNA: TGCGCCAGCAGCCAAGCCGGACTGTTTAACTATGGCTACACCTTC
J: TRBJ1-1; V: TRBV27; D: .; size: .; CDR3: CASTPAGGITEAFF; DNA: TGTGCCAGCACCCCGGCGGGGGGGATCACTGAAGCTTTCTTT
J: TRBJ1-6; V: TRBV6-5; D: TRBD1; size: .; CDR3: CASSRQGENSPLHF; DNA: TGTGCCAGCAGCCGACAGGGAGAAAATTCACCCCTCCACTTT
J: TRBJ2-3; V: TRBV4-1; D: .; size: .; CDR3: CASSGGAPSTDTQYF; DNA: TGCGCCAGCAGCGGAGGGGCCCCGAGCACAGATACGCAGTATTTT
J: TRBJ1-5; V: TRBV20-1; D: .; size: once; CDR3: CSASGGGDQPQHF; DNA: TGCAGTGCTAGTGGGGGGGGCGATCAGCCCCAGCATTTT
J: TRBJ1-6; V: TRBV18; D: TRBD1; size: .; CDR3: CASSPYDRGNYSPLHF; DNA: TGTGCCAGCTCACCCTATGACAGGGGTAATTATTCACCCCTCCACTTT
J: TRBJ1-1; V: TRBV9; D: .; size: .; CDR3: CASSVVEVTEAFF; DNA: TGTGCCAGCAGCGTAGTAGAGGTTACTGAAGCTTTCTTT
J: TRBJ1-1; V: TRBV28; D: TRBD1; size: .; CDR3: CASRTTGGSEAFF; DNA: TGTGCCAGCAGAACAACAGGGGGTTCTGAAGCTTTCTTT
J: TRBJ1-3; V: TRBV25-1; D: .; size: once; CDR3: CASSETGTLSGNTIYF; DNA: TGTGCCAGCAGCGAAACGGGTACTCTCTCTGGAAACACCATATATTTT